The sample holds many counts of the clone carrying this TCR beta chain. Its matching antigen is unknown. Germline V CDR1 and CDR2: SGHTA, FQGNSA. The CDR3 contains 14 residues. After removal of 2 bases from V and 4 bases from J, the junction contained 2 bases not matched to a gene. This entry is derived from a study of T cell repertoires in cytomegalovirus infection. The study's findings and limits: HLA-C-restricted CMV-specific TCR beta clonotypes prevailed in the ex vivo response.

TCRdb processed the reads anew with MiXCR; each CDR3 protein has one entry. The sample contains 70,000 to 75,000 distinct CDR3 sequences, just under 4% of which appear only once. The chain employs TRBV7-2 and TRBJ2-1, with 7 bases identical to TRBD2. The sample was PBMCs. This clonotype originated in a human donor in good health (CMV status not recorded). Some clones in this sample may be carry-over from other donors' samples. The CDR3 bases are TGTGCCAGCAGCTTAAGCGGGGTGTACAATGAGCAGTTCTTC. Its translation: CASSLSGVYNEQFF.